This T cell receptor beta chain came from a study of blood T cell repertoires in COVID-19. Study-level information: There were acute and convalescent COVID-19 samples, and they came from the United States, Italy and Spain. Nucleic acid was either cDNA or gDNA, and it came from T cells, B-cell-depleted T cells, or PBMCs.

Profiling relied on immunoSEQ multiplex PCR, and the TCRdb table lists in-frame clones only, not all of them. The top ten clones hold roughly 3.9% of a sample with 200,000 to 300,000 clones, around 89% of them seen once. Sequenced material: peripheral blood. This clonotype was obtained from a woman between 40 and 55 years old with acute or convalescent COVID-19.

The CDR3 reads CASSALGTVEAFF. CDR3 nucleotides: TGTGCCAGCAGCGCTCTGGGGACAGTTGAAGCTTTCTTT. The chain joins TRBV9 to TRBJ1-1; TRBD1 matches at 7 bases. CDR3 length equals 13 residues. Germline CDR1 reads SGDLS; CDR2 reads YYNGEE. J lost 7 bases, V lost 3 bases, and 6 bases had no gene match.